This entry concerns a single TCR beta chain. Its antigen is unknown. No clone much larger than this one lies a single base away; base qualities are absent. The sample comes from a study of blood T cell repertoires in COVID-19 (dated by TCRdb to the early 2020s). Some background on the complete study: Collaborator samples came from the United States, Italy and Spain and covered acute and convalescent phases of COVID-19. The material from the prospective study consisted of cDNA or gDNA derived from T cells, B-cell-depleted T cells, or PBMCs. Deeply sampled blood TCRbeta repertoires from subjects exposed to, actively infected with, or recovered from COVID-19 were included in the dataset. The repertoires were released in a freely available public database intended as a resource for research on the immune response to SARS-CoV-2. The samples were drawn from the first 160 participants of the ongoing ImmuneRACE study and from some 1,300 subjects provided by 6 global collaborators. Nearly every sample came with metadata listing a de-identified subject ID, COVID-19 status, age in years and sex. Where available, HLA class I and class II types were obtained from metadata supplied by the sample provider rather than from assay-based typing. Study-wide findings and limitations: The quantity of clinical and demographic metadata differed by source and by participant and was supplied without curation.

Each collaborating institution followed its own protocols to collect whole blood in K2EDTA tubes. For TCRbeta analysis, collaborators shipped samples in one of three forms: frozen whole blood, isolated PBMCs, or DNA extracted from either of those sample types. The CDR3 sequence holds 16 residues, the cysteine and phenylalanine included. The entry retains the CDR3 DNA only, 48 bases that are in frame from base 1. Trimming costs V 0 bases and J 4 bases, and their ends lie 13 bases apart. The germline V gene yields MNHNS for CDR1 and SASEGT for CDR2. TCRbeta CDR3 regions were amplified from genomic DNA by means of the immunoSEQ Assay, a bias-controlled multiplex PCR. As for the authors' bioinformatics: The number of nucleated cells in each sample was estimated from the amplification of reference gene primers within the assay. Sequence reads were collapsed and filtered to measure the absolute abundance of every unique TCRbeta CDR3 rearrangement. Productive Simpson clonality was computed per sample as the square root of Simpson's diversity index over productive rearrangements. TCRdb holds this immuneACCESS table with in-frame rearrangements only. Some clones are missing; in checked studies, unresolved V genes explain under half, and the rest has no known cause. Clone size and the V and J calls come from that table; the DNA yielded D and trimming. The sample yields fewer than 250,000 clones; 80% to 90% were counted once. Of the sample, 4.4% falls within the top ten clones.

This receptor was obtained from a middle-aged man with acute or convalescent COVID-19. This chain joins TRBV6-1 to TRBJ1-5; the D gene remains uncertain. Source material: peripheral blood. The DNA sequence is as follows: TGTGCCAGCAGTGAAGCGCGAACACTAAAAAATCAGCCCCAGCATTTT. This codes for CASSEARTLKNQPQHF.